Below are 24 T cell receptor beta chains sequenced from a single sample in a study of shared clonotypes between healthy human individuals. This table comes from immunoSEQ multiplex PCR, and its TCRdb copy is limited to in-frame clones, with some not included. The sample carries about 980,000 clones, less than 85% recorded once. Specimen: memory CD4+ T cells sorted from blood. Subset: CD45RA-negative fraction. These receptors all come from a man younger than 35 in good health.

This sequence joins TRBV6-5 and TRBJ2-2, with 9 nucleotides matching TRBD2. After removal of 8 bases from V and 6 bases from J, the junction contained 4 bases not matched to a gene. Germline V CDR1 and CDR2: MNHEY, SVGAGI. This CDR3 is built from 13 residues. CDR3: CASAAGGSGELFF. CDR3 in DNA: TGTGCCAGCGCGGCGGGAGGGTCCGGGGAGCTGTTTTTT.

In its sample, this clone was seen once. V is TRBV19 and J is TRBJ1-1; D is perhaps TRBD1 (5 bases). The CDR3 has 14 residues. Germline-derived CDR1 and CDR2 are LNHDA and SQIVND (reference sequence). Trimming removed 3 bases at V and 7 bases at J, with 15 bases between. Here the CDR3 DNA reads TGTGCCAGTAGTATTGGGGAAGCGAGGGGTGAAGCTTTCTTT. It codes for CASSIGEARGEAFF.

This chain's CDR3 is CASSSQPGQVLSYEQYF. The CDR3 nucleotides read TGTGCCAGCTCGTCCCAACCGGGACAGGTTTTATCCTACGAGCAGTACTTC. The V call is TRBV18, the J call TRBJ2-7, with 8 nucleotides matching TRBD1. CDR1 is KGHSH and CDR2 is LQKENI in the germline V gene. CDR3 length equals 17 residues. J was trimmed by 1 base and V by 6 bases; bases with no gene match: 14.

V is TRBV5-1 and J is TRBJ2-6; D is possibly TRBD1 (6 bases). CDR3 length equals 16 residues. The germline CDR1 and CDR2 sequences are SGHRS and YFSETQ. Between the trimmed V and J ends, which lost 4 bases and 4 bases, there was a span of 15 bases. In DNA, the CDR3 is TGCGCCAGCAGCCCAGGACAGTCGGTAGGGGCCAACGTCCTGACTTTC. This translates into CASSPGQSVGANVLTF.

This chain uses TRBV10-2 with TRBJ2-7; TRBD2 is a possible D gene (6 bases). The CDR3 runs 16 residues. From germline, CDR1 is WSHSY and CDR2 SAAADI. The V end lost 8 bases, the J end lost 0 bases, and 20 bases lay between the germline ends. The CDR3 nucleotides are TGCGCCAGCTCGTTTAATAGCGGTAGGAGCTCCTACGAGCAGTACTTC. Translation gives CASSFNSGRSSYEQYF.

This rearrangement joins TRBV4-1 to TRBJ1-5; D might be TRBD1 (5 bases). The germline gives CDR1 MGHRA, CDR2 YSYEKL. This CDR3 is 15 amino acids long. Trimming removed 4 bases at V and 0 bases at J, with 10 bases between. Here the CDR3 reads CASSRSQDSNQPQHF. CDR3 bases: TGCGCCAGCAGCCGATCACAGGATAGCAATCAGCCCCAGCATTTT.

This chain connects TRBV9 to TRBJ1-4; D remains unclear. Germline V lookup: CDR1 SGDLS, CDR2 YYNGEE. Trimming cost V 0 bases and J 10 bases, with 10 bases left between them. The CDR3 sequence is 13 residues long. The CDR3 nucleotides read TGTGCCAGCAGCGTAGAGAACGGGAGAAAACTGTTTTTT. This sequence encodes CASSVENGRKLFF.

This clone was picked up a small number of times. This chain joins TRBV4-1 and TRBJ2-5, with unresolved D. CDR1 is MGHRA, CDR2 YSYEKL, per germline. The V gene lost 1 base and the J gene lost 9 bases, with 15 bases spanning the gap. This CDR3 has 14 residues. CDR3 DNA: TGCGCCAGCAGCCAAGGTGGGCCCTTCTTGTCCCAGTACTTC. It yields the protein CASSQGGPFLSQYF.

The CDR3 here is CAISESRTPGTQYF. In DNA, the CDR3 is TGTGCCATCAGTGAGTCTAGGACTCCGGGAACGCAGTATTTT. The chain employs TRBV10-3 and TRBJ2-3; tentatively, D is TRBD2 (5 bases). Germline V lookup: CDR1 ENHRY, CDR2 SYGVKD. The CDR3 totals 14 residues. The germline V and J ends were trimmed by 0 bases and 9 bases, with 13 bases remaining between them.

This clone was seen once. Other DNA sequences in this sample translate to the same CDR3. The chain is built from TRBV11-2 and TRBJ2-1, with TRBD1 identical over 8 bases. This CDR3 comprises 11 residues. CDR1 and CDR2 from the germline V gene are SGHAT and FQNNGV. The V segment lost 8 bases and the J segment 6 bases; nucleotides outside the gene matches: 0. CDR3 sequence reads: CASGQGNEQFF. Written as DNA, the CDR3 is TGTGCCAGCGGACAGGGCAATGAGCAGTTCTTC. Using reference TRBV11-2 and TRBJ2-1 for the parts outside the CDR3, the full variable domain is EAGVAQSPRYKIIEKRQSVAFWCNPISGHATLYWYQQILGQGPKLLIQFQNNGVVDDSQLPKDRFSAERLKGVDSTLKIQPAKLEDSAVYLCASGQGNEQFFGPGTRLTVL.

The chain recombines TRBV5-1 with TRBJ2-7; TRBD2 agrees at 11 bases. Germline CDR1 SGHRS, CDR2 YFSETQ. The CDR3 has 18 amino acids. Losses at the gene ends were 3 bases for V and 2 bases for J; bases not matched to a gene: 13. The CDR3 is CASSSGRGGTSGAYEQYF. As DNA, the CDR3 is TGCGCCAGCAGCTCCGGGAGAGGTGGGACTAGCGGCGCCTACGAGCAGTACTTC.

This clone has only a few counts. The V gene is TRBV10-2, the J gene TRBJ1-5, with no clear D. In germline, CDR1 is WSHSY, CDR2 SAAADI. The CDR3 runs 15 residues. V gave up 4 bases and J gave up 0 bases, with 10 bases separating them. CDR3 sequence: CASSVSVVSNQPQHF. The CDR3 DNA sequence: TGCGCCAGCAGTGTATCTGTTGTTAGCAATCAGCCCCAGCATTTT.

The count of this clone is one. The chain uses TRBV21-1 and TRBJ1-1; the D call TRBD1 from the table was never checked on the DNA. TRBV21-1 is tagged as a pseudogene. The CDR3 spans 16 residues. Here the CDR3 DNA reads TGTGCCAGCAGCAACCCCGATGGGGGCCATTACACTGAAGCTTTCTTT. Residues: CASSNPDGGHYTEAFF.

This clone was counted between two and nine times. The chain carries TRBV10-2 and TRBJ2-2; D is undetermined. CDR3 size: 14 residues. The ends were cut back, 3 bases at V and 4 bases at J, with 9 bases in the middle. Germline CDR1 is WSHSY and CDR2 is SAAADI. The CDR3 protein is CASSEGFFTGELFF. CDR3 DNA sequence: TGCGCCAGCAGTGAAGGGTTTTTCACCGGGGAGCTGTTTTTT.

This clone was found a few times. The V gene is TRBV7-6, the J gene TRBJ2-3; D gene unclear. V was shortened by 4 bases and J by 4 bases, with 9 bases between the two germline ends. CDR1 is SGHVS and CDR2 is FNYEAQ in the germline V gene. CDR3 length: 13 residues. CDR3 in DNA: TGTGCCAGCAGCTCGAAAGGCCCAGATACGCAGTATTTT. Protein: CASSSKGPDTQYF.

There are many counts of this clone. The chain has TRBV11-3 and TRBJ1-1, with 11 nucleotides matching TRBD1. CDR1 is SGHNT and CDR2 is YENEEA in the germline V gene. The CDR3 has 14 residues. With 5 bases clipped from V and 6 bases from J, the junction kept 5 bases outside the gene matches. CDR3 region: CASSGQGAGAEAFF. CDR3 coding DNA: TGTGCCAGCAGCGGACAGGGGGCAGGCGCTGAAGCTTTCTTT. Drawing the rest from reference TRBV11-3 and TRBJ1-1, the complete variable domain is EAGVVQSPRYKIIEKKQPVAFWCNPISGHNTLYWYLQNLGQGPELLIRYENEEAVDDSQLPKDRFSAERLKGVDSTLKIQPAELGDSAVYLCASSGQGAGAEAFFGQGTRLTVV.

This clone was counted a few times. CDR3 DNA: TGCGCCAGCAGCTTGGGTAGGGGGCCTTACGAGCAGTACTTC. It translates to CASSLGRGPYEQYF. The J gene is TRBJ2-7, the V gene TRBV5-1; the match to TRBD1 covers 7 bases. V was pared by 0 bases and J by 4 bases, with 4 bases of the junction left unmatched. Germline CDR1 SGHRS, CDR2 YFSETQ. CDR3 size: 14 residues.

The J gene is TRBJ1-1, the V gene TRBV30, with D unclear. CDR1 and CDR2 (germline): GTSNPN, SVGIG (reference sequence). V lost 0 bases to trimming and J lost 8 bases, with 7 bases between them. The length of the CDR3 is 11 residues. CDR3 nucleotide sequence: TGTGCCTGGAGTGTGCTAAAAGAAGCTTTCTTT. Protein: CAWSVLKEAFF.

This clone has only a few counts. The chain uses TRBV4-1 and TRBJ1-2, with a weak D call TRBD1 (5 bases). Germline V gene sequence: CDR1 MGHRA, CDR2 YSYEKL. This CDR3 region has 17 residues. V lost 0 bases to trimming and J lost 8 bases, with 22 bases between them. CDR3 region: CASSQESGGAGFGGYTF. The CDR3, as DNA: TGCGCCAGCAGCCAAGAATCTGGGGGAGCAGGCTTTGGGGGCTACACCTTC.

The rearrangement joins TRBV6-6 to TRBJ1-3, with 9 bases aligning to TRBD1. V lost 6 bases to trimming and J lost 8 bases; unmatched junction nucleotides: 8. The germline CDR1 and CDR2 sequences are MNHNY and SVGAGI (reference sequence). The CDR3 totals 14 residues. DNA for the CDR3: TGTGCCAGCAGGTCGACAGGGGGTGGGGACACCATATATTTT. Residues: CASRSTGGGDTIYF.

This clone showed up just once. The chain carries TRBV5-6 and TRBJ2-1; possible D gene TRBD1, 5 bases. V was pared by 4 bases and J by 5 bases, with 16 bases between. Germline V gene sequence: CDR1 SGHDT, CDR2 YYEEEE. The CDR3 extends over 15 amino acids. The CDR3: CASSLDIFYNNEQFF. CDR3 bases: TGTGCCAGCAGCCTGGACATCTTCTATAACAATGAGCAGTTCTTC.

The V gene is TRBV11-2, the J gene TRBJ1-6; 9 positions match TRBD1. The CDR3 is 14 residues long. Germline V gives CDR1 SGHAT, CDR2 FQNNGV. The trim removed 5 bases at V and 10 bases at J, leaving 6 bases unmatched. The DNA for the CDR3 is TGTGCCAGCAGCCCGGGACAGGGTTGGTCACCCCTCCACTTT. Protein sequence: CASSPGQGWSPLHF.

This clone occurred once. The chain has TRBV5-1 and TRBJ1-5, with D possibly matching TRBD1 (6 bases). V lost 3 bases, J lost 7 bases, and 11 bases lay in between. This CDR3 has 13 residues. Germline CDR1 and CDR2: SGHRS and YFSETQ. The CDR3 DNA reads as TGCGCCAGCAGCTCGAGTCAGGGGCAGCCCCAGCATTTT. This codes for CASSSSQGQPQHF.

V is TRBV5-3 and J is TRBJ2-4, with 11 bases lining up with TRBD2. TRBV5-3 is assigned to the ORF class and has an uncertain function. The CDR3 is made up of 18 amino acids. Germline trimming cut 4 bases from V and 0 bases from J; bases unmatched to any gene: 9. The CDR3 protein is CARSAGLAEILAKNIQYF. CDR3 nucleotides: TGTGCCAGAAGCGCGGGACTAGCGGAGATCCTAGCCAAAAACATTCAGTACTTC.